This T cell receptor (beta chain) came from a study of cytomegalovirus exposure and HLA in healthy donors (dated by TCRdb to the late 2010s). At the level of the whole study: An earlier analysis of roughly 570 of the donors reported approximately 300 Gb of sequence data and 117 million unique TCR beta sequences obtained from roughly 170 million T cells. An early release covering 500 to 750 HLA-typed donors comprised roughly 300 gigabases of sequencing data and approximately 85 million unique TCR sequences. Of the 398 genotyped donors, over 80% were placed in the genetic ancestry cluster associated with self-reported Caucasian donors. The study was designed to test whether signatures of past pathogen exposure could be identified by cataloging public T cell receptors. The study profiled the T cell repertoires of 550 to 700 subjects by immunosequencing and related them to cytomegalovirus serostatus. Besides the first cohort of 500 to 700 subjects, a separate validation cohort made up of 95 to 150 different subjects was used. To predict cytomegalovirus infection status, the study brought together high-throughput TCR immunosequencing, statistical association of individual TCRs with disease status, and machine learning. A later analysis re-analyzed previously published TCR beta repertoires from 666 donors and added high-resolution HLA genotyping to study TCR occurrence patterns. In the later analysis, no new phenotypic data were used to find candidate immune exposures; instead, reliance was placed on TCR beta sequences and their occurrence across donors. An earlier analysis of some 600 of the donors applied high-throughput TCR beta sequencing to assess whether each TCR beta V gene segment acted as functional or pseudogenic. Donor age, sex, ethnicity and CMV serostatus were compiled alongside the repertoire data. In a later genetic analysis, genome-wide SNP genotypes for about three fifths of the 666 donors were used, and that subset was treated as a discovery cohort. All discovery cohort repertoires had been generated on a single sequencing platform. Class I and class II HLA loci were covered by the typing at four-digit resolution. Typing coverage differed by locus: A, B, C, DRB1 and DQB1 were typed in roughly 629-630 donors, DQA1 in 522, DPA1 in around 610, and DPB1 in 472. About 5 DR-DQ haplotypes were handled as single units for association and clustering, since linkage in the cohort was strong. Among about 370 genotyped donors of the cohort, an average of around 250,000 unique TCR beta nucleotide sequences was sequenced per donor, of which 15% to 20% were non-productive. Summary of the overall study and its limitations: In a later analysis, HLA-associated TCR beta chains were found to be more clonally expanded and to have lower generation probabilities than equally common non-associated chains. A further reported finding was that TCR beta sequences accurately predicted the HLA-A and HLA-B alleles for most subjects in the first cohort. The earlier analysis of approximately 560 of the donors excluded seventeen rarely observed V segments, including chromosome 9 orphons, because counts were too low. V-gene and J-gene trimming of TCR beta chains was associated with a missense DCLRE1C variant in a later genetic analysis, and the association was replicated in an independent cohort. Most CMV-associated TCR beta chains appeared to be HLA-restricted in a later analysis, and the HLA associations seemed to be driven largely by CMV exposure. Three of the identified cytomegalovirus-associated TCR beta chains were confirmed in vitro to be specific for cytomegalovirus antigens. It was suggested by the authors that the approach could potentially be generalized to other disease states and immunological phenotypes. When HLA alleles, especially DR and DQ, strongly co-occurred, attributing TCR associations to individual alleles was difficult. A later genetic analysis reported fewer N-insertions in productive TCRs among donors in an Asian-associated ancestry cluster than the roughly 700-donor mean. Sequencing depth was assumed to be roughly uniform across donors in the presence/absence analyses, though that assumption may not hold. An earlier analysis of approximately 600 of the donors showed that most TCR beta V segments appeared in productive rearrangements either about 87% or about 30% of the time, which broadly matched IMGT annotations. Only TCR beta chains were sequenced in this cohort, and the absence of alpha or paired-chain data limited detectable features. Correlated functional status among segregating V segments might be attributable to linkage disequilibrium, but an unknown experimental factor could not be ruled out. Most TCR sequences were observed very rarely across donors, whereas some public TCRs were present in many individuals. Several of the top co-occurrence clusters appeared to be linked to parvovirus B19, influenza, CMV and Epstein-Barr virus, according to a later analysis. A group of highly shared sequence variants was considered likely to be a technical artifact of the sequencing pipeline. The 87-base-pair reads could not distinguish some IMGT-functional V segments, including TRBV6-2 and TRBV6-3, so those segments were excluded. In a later analysis, TCR association rates were found to vary across HLA loci, with the most associated TCRs seen for DRB1 alleles and the fewest for HLA-C alleles. A total of about 180 TCR beta chains were listed by the study as associated with cytomegalovirus. The classifier was reported to diagnose cytomegalovirus status with high specificity and sensitivity in both the original cohort and the validation cohort. The only immune exposure information available for the cohort was CMV serostatus. Because HLA typing was unavailable for some donors at each locus, only the typed subset was used in association tests. At a false discovery rate of 0.05, a later analysis linked 15,000 to 20,000 TCR beta sequences to specific HLA alleles.

The cohort comprised approximately 700 healthy bone marrow donors. At the time of sampling, every cohort member was nominally healthy, though immune exposures that went unrecorded were likely present. The donor tested CMV seropositive and was one of the 289 seropositive cohort members. Every donor gave a peripheral blood sample, and the peripheral blood mononuclear cells from that sample were used for TCR beta sequencing. The Qiagen DNeasy Blood Extraction Kit was used to extract genomic DNA from the blood cell samples. Concerning this clone: Its antigen target is currently unknown. No much larger clone exists at a distance of one base, and base qualities are not known.

The CDR3 starts with the cysteine, ends with the phenylalanine, and has 20 residues. CDR3 DNA only is kept here, 60 bases in frame from base 1. Trimming takes 0 bases off V and 3 bases off J; junction bases not matched to a gene: 12. CDR1 and CDR2 were assigned from the germline V gene as LGHNT and FRNRAP. The library was prepared using the immunoSEQ multiplex PCR assay. For the multiplex PCR, a mixture combining 60 forward primers for TCR Vbeta segments and 13 reverse primers for TCR Jbeta segments was used. The CDR3 region of rearranged TCR beta genes was amplified from genomic DNA with a multiplex PCR assay. The amplified TCR beta libraries were sequenced on the Illumina HiSeq System as 87-base-pair reads. Regarding the original processing steps: A later analysis counted 65 million to 90 million unique TCR beta chains across the 666 repertoires, and around 9.9 million of these chains were shared by at least two donors. Raw reads were error-corrected and collapsed into unique sequences by a nearest-neighbor algorithm in which closely related sequences were merged to remove PCR and sequencing errors. Alignment of CDR3 sequences to IMGT reference sequences was used to assign V, D and J gene segments. For a sequence to be retained, at least a six-nucleotide match to both a V gene segment and a J gene segment was required. A rearrangement counted as productive if the CDR3 had no stop codons and remained in frame with V and J, and every other rearrangement counted as non-productive. CDR3 was defined by IMGT convention, running from the second conserved V-encoded cysteine to the conserved J-encoded phenylalanine. In an earlier analysis of just under 600 of the donors, sequences lacking an unambiguous match to a single V gene segment were excluded. An earlier analysis of a few hundred of the donors classified V segments as functional when productive rearrangements were above 56.7% and as segregating when the standard deviation between donors was above 5%. A statistical classification framework was developed to diagnose cytomegalovirus status using the catalog of TCR beta chain sequences. V and J gene assignment, in a later analysis, came from comparing TCR nucleotide sequences with IMGT/GENE-DB human TR gene sequences. In a later analysis, CDR3 sequences and most-parsimonious VDJ recombination scenarios were assigned using the TCRdist pipeline. A later analysis defined each TCR beta chain by its CDR3 amino acid sequence plus V-gene family, and excluded reads lacking a unique V-gene family. A later analysis removed 592 highly shared, low-generation-probability nucleotide sequences to deal with suspected cross-contamination and a sequencing artifact. A later analysis calculated a clonal expansion index for each public chain from normalized within-repertoire ranks of inferred template counts. Generation probabilities in a later analysis came from a VDJ recombination model fitted to out-of-frame rearrangements, and those results were checked against IGoR. Hypergeometric tests were used in a later analysis to score TCR-TCR, TCR-HLA and TCR-CMV co-occurrence, with a repertoire-size bias correction applied to the TCR pairs. In a later analysis, false discovery rates were estimated by permuting HLA or CMV assignments 20 times. A later analysis grouped co-occurring TCRs with DBSCAN, adding TCRdist sequence similarity when clustering within HLA-allele-positive subsets. For co-occurrence clustering, repertoires with fewer than 30,000 or more than 120,000 public chains were excluded, along with roughly 5 repertoires with anomalous nucleotide sharing. The table comes from immuneACCESS by way of TCRdb, which keeps in-frame sequences with V and J called. Part of the clones is missing from these tables; in studies checked, under half for an unresolved V gene and the rest for unknown reasons. Clonal size and the V and J genes are those of that table, whereas D and trimming came from the DNA. This sample gives approximately 37,000 clones in total; around 82% of them show up just once. The ten largest account for over 9.5% of the sample.

The chain is encoded by TRBV12-5 joined to TRBJ2-3; the junction holds 13 bases that match TRBD2. Material for sequencing was PBMCs. This receptor was obtained from a woman aged 18-35 years in good health and CMV-seropositive. The bases are TGTGCTAGTGGTTTGGTAAGGACTAGCGGGAGAACCCTAGCGACAGATACGCAGTATTTT. The encoded protein is CASGLVRTSGRTLATDTQYF.